The clone carrying this T cell receptor (beta chain) appeared many times. This sample's time point: newly diagnosed GD, antithyroid drugs for less than 3 months. With RNA extracted from PBMCs as input, the TCR library was made. Diagnoses of Graves' disease were made by American Thyroid Association guidelines. The data were taken from a study of regulatory T cells in long-lasting Graves disease. CDR3 regions were amplified by Arm-PCR using iRepertoire HTBI primers to build TCR beta libraries. TCRdb recomputed calls from the multiplex PCR reads with MiXCR, one row per CDR3 protein. The sample lists some 250,000 distinct CDR3 sequences; about 17% were seen once. V was cut by 6 bases and J by 1 base, with 9 bases left in between. Germline loops: CDR1 SNHLY, CDR2 FYNNEI. There are 13 residues in the CDR3. These data are also associated with another study on T cells in Graves' hyperthyroidism and ophthalmopathy.

Sequenced material: peripheral blood mononuclear cells (PBMCs), taken at new diagnosis, from a patient treated with antithyroid drugs. The chain links TRBV2 to TRBJ2-5; maybe TRBD1 (6 bases). The source of this sequence is a woman aged 25 to 39 with Graves disease. DNA for the CDR3: TGTGCCAGCAGCGGGGACATCCAAGAGACCCAGTACTTC. As protein: CASSGDIQETQYF.